This record covers a single T cell receptor beta chain. This record belongs to a study of STAT5B mutations in CD4+ large granular lymphocyte leukemia. Sequenced by immunoSEQ multiplex PCR; TCRdb stores in-frame clones only, minus some. Here the sample spans tens of thousands of clones, less than 80% being singletons. Trimming at V came to 6 bases and at J to 11 bases, leaving 8 bases not matched to a gene. The CDR3 is 11 residues long. Per germline, CDR1 DFQATT and CDR2 SNEGSKA (reference sequence). The sequencing sample was made of CD4+ T cells from blood buffy coats. This chain joins TRBV20-1 and TRBJ1-1; 8 bases are a match to TRBD1. The TCR was taken from a human donor in good health. The CDR3 protein is CSARGPLMAFF. The CDR3, as DNA: TGCAGTGCCAGGGGGCCCCTGATGGCTTTCTTT.